One sample yielded the 30 T cell receptor beta chains listed below, sequenced in a study of blood T cells in healthy people across ages. A J-beta primer mix and a sample-barcoded 5' primer were used in a second PCR of roughly 7 to 12 cycles. TCRdb ran MiXCR on the 5' RACE reads and lists one entry per CDR3 protein. The data show about 1.5 million distinct CDR3 sequences, with less than 45% seen just once and roughly 3.7% held by the top ten. Sequencing used blood. These receptors were collected from a woman under 30 in good health.

The chain carries TRBV20-1 and TRBJ2-1; 15 bases are a match to TRBD2. The CDR3 covers 14 residues. Trimming removed 6 bases from V and 7 bases from J; junction bases left unmatched: 4. Germline V CDR1 and CDR2: DFQATT, SNEGSKA (reference sequence). The CDR3, as DNA: TGCAGTGCGGGACTAGCGGGAGGTACGAATGAGCAGTTCTTC. This sequence encodes CSAGLAGGTNEQFF.

This clonotype was counted ten times or more. The chain carries TRBV4-2 and TRBJ1-2; 9 bases fit TRBD1. Trimming removed 4 bases from V and 7 bases from J; junction bases left unmatched: 1. The CDR3 is made up of 12 amino acids. The germline V gene has CDR1 LGHNA and CDR2 YNFKEQ. The CDR3 is CASSRDRAGYTF. CDR3 nucleotide sequence: TGTGCCAGCAGCCGGGACAGGGCTGGCTACACCTTC.

This clonotype was counted a few times. The CDR3 DNA sequence: TGTGCCAGCAGCTCCAGGGCTGTCCAAGAGACCCAGTACTTC. It encodes CASSSRAVQETQYF. This rearrangement joins TRBV7-9 to TRBJ2-5; D may be TRBD1 (5 bases). CDR3 size: 14 residues. V was cut by 4 bases and J by 1 base, with 10 bases left in between. Germline V gene lookup returns CDR1 SEHNR and CDR2 FQNEAQ (reference sequence).

This clonotype was observed at least ten times. The chain combines TRBV20-1 with TRBJ2-5, with D uncertain. The CDR3 runs to 16 residues. Per germline, CDR1 DFQATT and CDR2 SNEGSKA (reference sequence). V lost 6 bases and J 1 base, leaving 21 bases between the germline ends. This chain's CDR3 is CSASSSSSASQETQYF. The CDR3 DNA is TGCAGTGCCTCGTCCTCAAGCTCGGCATCCCAAGAGACCCAGTACTTC.

A remark on this clonotype: An end of the junction differs from the germline gene, which may be a read error. The chain has TRBV9 and TRBJ2-7, with D possibly matching TRBD2 (6 bases). The CDR3 has 14 amino acids. Germline V gene lookup returns CDR1 SGDLS and CDR2 YYNGEE. For the CDR3, the DNA is TGTGCCCGCAGCGGATCCGGGACTGATTACGAGCAGTACTTC. Protein: CARSGSGTDYEQYF.

This clonotype appeared a few times. The chain uses TRBV20-1 and TRBJ2-1; 11 bases are shared with TRBD2. The CDR3 totals 17 residues. V lost 5 bases, J lost 3 bases, and 12 bases stayed unmatched. Germline V lookup: CDR1 DFQATT, CDR2 SNEGSKA (reference sequence). CDR3 bases: TGCAGTGCTCCCAATCCCACTAGCGGGGGTGACTACAATGAGCAGTTCTTC. It specifies CSAPNPTSGGDYNEQFF.

Notes on this clonotype: This could be a read error, since a much larger clone is one nucleotide away. This chain joins TRBV7-2 and TRBJ2-3; maybe TRBD1 (7 bases). The V end was cut by 4 bases, the J end by 6 bases, with 20 bases between. CDR1 and CDR2 (germline): SGHTA, FQGNSA. The CDR3 is made up of 16 amino acids. CDR3 nucleotide sequence: TGTGCCAGCAGCTCATACCTCCAGGGGGGCTGTGATACGCAGTATTTT. This sequence encodes CASSSYLQGGCDTQYF. Complete variable domain (other parts from reference TRBV7-2 and TRBJ2-3): GAGVSQSPSNKVTEKGKDVELRCDPISGHTALYWYRQSLGQGLEFLIYFQGNSAPDKSGLPSDRFSAERTGGSVSTLTIQRTQQEDSAVYLCASSSYLQGGCDTQYFGPGTRLTVL.

To note about this clonotype: The junction and the germline gene differ at one end; a read error may be behind it. The chain employs TRBV5-1 and TRBJ1-1, with 11 nucleotides matching TRBD1. The CDR3 is 15 amino acids. CDR1 is SGHRS, CDR2 YFSETQ, per germline. CDR3 in DNA: TGCGCCAGCAGCTTGGTGGGACAGGGGGGCACTGAAACTTTCTTT. Translating gives CASSLVGQGGTETFF. Full variable domain (rest looked up from reference TRBV5-1 and TRBJ1-1): KAGVTQTPRYLIKTRGQQVTLSCSPISGHRSVSWYQQTPGQGLQFLFEYFSETQRNKGNFPGRFSGRQFSNSRSEMNVSTLELGDSALYLCASSLVGQGGTETFFGQGTRLTVV.

The chain employs TRBV30 and TRBJ2-2; 8 bases are a match to TRBD1. With 2 bases clipped from V and 4 bases from J, the junction kept 9 bases outside the gene matches. The CDR3 has 16 residues. CDR1 and CDR2 (germline): GTSNPN, SVGIG (reference sequence). The CDR3 DNA is TGTGCCTGGAGTAGCCCAGGGGGCGTAAGCACCGGGGAGCTGTTTTTT. It specifies CAWSSPGGVSTGELFF.

At least ten counts were recorded for this clonotype. The V call is TRBV12-3 or TRBV12-4, the J call TRBJ2-7; D perhaps matches TRBD1 (5 bases). The CDR3 consists of 14 residues. Between the trimmed V and J ends, which lost 6 bases and 3 bases, there was a span of 15 bases. CDR3 nucleotides: TGTGCCAGCAGCCCCGCGACAGCATTCTACGAGCAGTACTTC. Its translation: CASSPATAFYEQYF.

This clonotype was counted only a few times. CDR3 loop: CASSWKGSARYGYTF. DNA of the CDR3: TGTGCCAGCAGCTGGAAAGGGTCGGCTCGTTATGGCTACACCTTC. V gene TRBV3-1 combines with J gene TRBJ1-2, with no clear D. In germline, CDR1 is LGHDT, CDR2 YNNKEL (reference sequence). CDR3 size: 15 residues. Trimming shortened V by 5 bases and J by 5 bases, and 18 bases separated the two germline ends.

Details on this clonotype: Germline is not matched at one junction end, which may reflect a read error. J is TRBJ1-4 and V is TRBV29-1; tentative D call: TRBD1 (5 bases). Germline CDR1 reads SQVTM; CDR2 reads ANQGSEA. This CDR3 has 14 residues. The CDR3 nucleotides are TGCGGCGTTACCGGGGCAGCCGGCGATGAAAAACTGTTTTTT. This sequence encodes CGVTGAAGDEKLFF.

The V and J genes are TRBV2 and TRBJ1-5; unclear D gene. This CDR3 comprises 15 residues. CDR1 and CDR2 (germline): SNHLY, FYNNEI. Trimming took 1 base from V and 6 from J, leaving 13 bases between them. The CDR3 DNA sequence: TGTGCCAGCAGTGAAGGGTCCCTGTTAGGTCAGCCCCAGCATTTT. Translating gives CASSEGSLLGQPQHF.

The chain links TRBV7-9 to TRBJ2-1, with 9 bases fitting TRBD2. The CDR3 covers 14 residues. Germline lookup yields CDR1 SEHNR and CDR2 FQNEAQ (reference sequence). V lost 3 bases to trimming and J lost 14 bases; unmatched junction nucleotides: 11. CDR3 nucleotide sequence: TGTGCCAGCAGCTTCAGACTTAGCGGGAGTAGCGAGTTCTTC. Residues: CASSFRLSGSSEFF.

In its sample, this clonotype was seen a few times. This chain uses TRBV2 with TRBJ1-2, with TRBD1 matching 8 bases. The CDR3 is made up of 14 amino acids. Per the germline V gene, CDR1 is SNHLY and CDR2 is FYNNEI. J was trimmed by 5 bases and V by 7 bases; bases with no gene match: 9. The CDR3, as DNA: TGTGCCAGCAACTCGGACAGGGACGAATATGGCTACACCTTC. It translates to CASNSDRDEYGYTF.

This chain's CDR3 is CAISGSQGLNEQYF. The CDR3 DNA is TGTGCCATCAGTGGTTCCCAGGGGCTGAACGAGCAGTACTTC. V usage is TRBV10-3 and J usage is TRBJ2-7, with a possible D match to TRBD1 (6 bases). From germline, CDR1 is ENHRY and CDR2 SYGVKD. The CDR3 contains 14 residues. The V end was cut by 4 bases, the J end by 5 bases, with 15 bases between.

The V gene is TRBV7-6, the J gene TRBJ1-1; D may be TRBD1 (6 bases). The CDR3 runs 15 residues. Trimming took off 5 bases at V and 2 bases at J, with 15 bases between the two ends. Germline CDR1 reads SGHVS; CDR2 reads FNYEAQ. The DNA for the CDR3 is TGTGCCAGCAGCGACATCTGGGGGGCTAACACTGAAGCTTTCTTT. This encodes CASSDIWGANTEAFF.

The chain recombines TRBV11-3 with TRBJ2-1; 16 nucleotides align to TRBD2. After removal of 1 base from V and 4 bases from J, the junction contained 7 bases not matched to a gene. The CDR3 has 19 residues. Germline V gives CDR1 SGHNT, CDR2 YENEEA. CDR3 DNA sequence: TGTGCCAGCAGCTTAGGTGCCGGGACTAGCGGGGGGGCTTACAATGAGCAGTTCTTC. Its translation is CASSLGAGTSGGAYNEQFF.

This clonotype came up a few times. The CDR3 region has the DNA TGCAGTGCTAGAGCCCTGGAGGGTTTCACAGATACGCAGTATTTT. Translation: CSARALEGFTDTQYF. The rearrangement uses TRBV20-1 and TRBJ2-3; the D gene is possibly TRBD2 (6 bases). The CDR3 spans 15 residues. V gave up 1 base and J gave up 2 bases, with 13 bases separating them. The germline gives CDR1 DFQATT, CDR2 SNEGSKA (reference sequence).

This clonotype was seen a few times. The rearrangement links TRBV4-3 to TRBJ2-5, with 8 bases that match TRBD1. This CDR3 is 16 amino acids long. Germline CDR1 reads LGHNA; CDR2 reads YSLEER. Trimming at V came to 1 base and at J to 4 bases, leaving 8 bases not matched to a gene. CDR3 sequence (DNA): TGCGCCAGCAGCCAAGCCCTTACGGACAGGGCAGAGACCCAGTACTTC. This translates into CASSQALTDRAETQYF.

A few counts support this clonotype. The chain joins TRBV10-3 to TRBJ2-2; D not resolved. With 6 bases removed from V and 0 bases from J, the gap between germline ends came to 17 bases. The CDR3 has 17 amino acids. The V gene's germline CDR1 is ENHRY and CDR2 SYGVKD. The CDR3: CAISPAPDKANTGELFF. CDR3 sequence (DNA): TGTGCCATCAGCCCCGCCCCCGACAAAGCGAACACCGGGGAGCTGTTTTTT.

This chain joins TRBV4-2 and TRBJ2-3; D may match TRBD1 or TRBD2 (6 bases each). The germline CDR1 and CDR2 sequences are LGHNA and YNFKEQ. Trimming pared 1 base from V and 5 bases from J, leaving 13 bases between. The CDR3 extends over 15 amino acids. The CDR3 DNA reads as TGTGCCAGCAGCCAAGCGGGGGCCTGTAAAGATACGCAGTATTTT. Translating it yields CASSQAGACKDTQYF.

The genes are TRBV18 and TRBJ1-2, with unresolved D. This CDR3 is built from 14 residues. The V end was cut by 4 bases, the J end by 2 bases, with 11 bases between. Germline V CDR1 and CDR2: KGHSH, LQKENI. In nucleotides, the CDR3 is TGTGCCAGCTCACAAGGGTACGAGAACTATGGCTACACCTTC. It translates to CASSQGYENYGYTF. The complete variable domain, with remaining parts taken from reference TRBV18 and TRBJ1-2, reads NAGVMQNPRHLVRRRGQEARLRCSPMKGHSHVYWYRQLPEEGLKFMVYLQKENIIDESGMPKERFSAEFPKEGPSILRIQQVVRGDSAAYFCASSQGYENYGYTFGSGTRLTVV.

The chain links TRBV7-8 to TRBJ2-3; 11 nucleotides match TRBD2. CDR1 and CDR2 (germline): SGHVS, FQNEAQ. V was clipped by 1 base and J by 2 bases; unmatched bases: 5. The CDR3 totals 17 residues. The CDR3 protein is CASSLVPSGGPTDTQYF. For the CDR3, the DNA is TGTGCCAGCAGCTTAGTACCTAGCGGGGGGCCCACAGATACGCAGTATTTT.

In this sample, this clonotype turned up a few times. The V call is TRBV29-1, the J call TRBJ2-3; TRBD2 matches 7 bases. CDR1 and CDR2 (germline): SQVTM, ANQGSEA. The CDR3 covers 13 residues. Trimming cost V 4 bases and J 3 bases; bases outside gene matches: 4. The CDR3 DNA reads TGCAGCGTTGCGGGGGGTGAGACAGATACGCAGTATTTT. Protein sequence: CSVAGGETDTQYF.

The V call is TRBV27, the J call TRBJ2-5, with a possible D match to TRBD2 (5 bases). Near its end, the DNA agrees better with TRBJ2-7, so the J call may be wrong. The CDR3 totals 14 residues. Germline V gene data show CDR1 as MNHEY and CDR2 as SMNVEV (reference sequence). The CDR3 reads CASSFSSWSGEQYF. CDR3 nucleotides: TGTGCCAGCAGTTTTTCTAGCTGGAGTGGCGAGCAGTACTTC.

This clonotype has more than one count but fewer than ten. The rearrangement joins TRBV12-3 or TRBV12-4 to TRBJ1-6; the D is unclear. The CDR3 is 14 residues long. The germline V and J ends were trimmed by 7 bases and 12 bases, with 19 bases remaining between them. This chain's CDR3 is CASTRASTGLPLHF. CDR3 in DNA: TGTGCCAGCACCCGGGCCAGTACTGGGTTACCCCTCCACTTT.

This chain links TRBV11-2 with TRBJ2-1, with a possible D match to TRBD2 (5 bases). V was pared by 6 bases and J by 6 bases, with 15 bases between. The CDR3 contains 14 residues. The germline gives CDR1 SGHAT, CDR2 FQNNGV. The CDR3 bases are TGTGCCAGCAGATTACTCGGGAACACCAATGAGCAGTTCTTC. Translated, it gives CASRLLGNTNEQFF. Using reference TRBV11-2 and TRBJ2-1 for the parts outside the CDR3, the full variable domain is EAGVAQSPRYKIIEKRQSVAFWCNPISGHATLYWYQQILGQGPKLLIQFQNNGVVDDSQLPKDRFSAERLKGVDSTLKIQPAKLEDSAVYLCASRLLGNTNEQFFGPGTRLTVL.

At least ten counts were recorded for this clonotype. This chain uses TRBV20-1 with TRBJ1-5, with D uncertain. Germline-derived CDR1 and CDR2 are DFQATT and SNEGSKA (reference sequence). CDR3 size: 15 residues. Trimming took 1 base from V and 1 from J, leaving 11 bases between them. The CDR3 DNA reads as TGCAGTGCTAGAGCTCCGCCGAGGAGCAATCAGCCCCAGCATTTT. As protein: CSARAPPRSNQPQHF.

This chain uses TRBV20-1 with TRBJ2-7, with D possibly being TRBD2 (6 bases). The CDR3 covers 16 residues. Germline CDR1 is DFQATT and CDR2 is SNEGSKA (reference sequence). V was trimmed by 6 bases and J by 0 bases, leaving 21 bases between them. DNA of the CDR3: TGCAGTGCAAGAAGGGGATCAGGACTAAACTCCTACGAGCAGTACTTC. Amino acid sequence: CSARRGSGLNSYEQYF.